Each of the 25 T cell receptor beta chains below was sequenced from the same sample in a study of shared clonotypes between healthy human individuals. Measured with immunoSEQ multiplex PCR; TCRdb has only the in-frame clones, and not every one. In the table there are over 2 million clones, over 85% of which are singletons. The specimen was naive CD4+ T cells sorted from blood. Noted subset: CD45RA+ positively selected. The receptor source for this set is a man aged 18-30 years in good health.

This clone was recorded only once. The chain links TRBV28 to TRBJ1-2; D possibly corresponds to TRBD1 (6 bases). The CDR3 contains 16 residues. V lost 6 bases to trimming and J lost 1 base, with 18 bases between them. Per the germline V gene, CDR1 is MDHEN and CDR2 is SYDVKM. CDR3 protein: CASRPNRDTSNYGYTF. CDR3 nucleotide sequence: TGTGCCAGCAGACCAAACCGGGACACCAGTAACTATGGCTACACCTTC.

V usage is TRBV6-1 and J usage is TRBJ2-7, with a tentative D call TRBD1 (7 bases). The V and J ends lost 7 bases and 3 bases respectively, with 16 bases between them. This CDR3 region has 14 residues. Per the germline V gene, CDR1 is MNHNS and CDR2 is SASEGT. This chain's CDR3 is CASKRQGGVYEQYF. CDR3 nucleotide sequence: TGTGCCAGCAAGAGACAGGGAGGCGTCTACGAGCAGTACTTC.

This chain joins TRBV5-1 and TRBJ2-1; perhaps D is TRBD1 or TRBD2 (5 bases each). Germline loops: CDR1 SGHRS, CDR2 YFSETQ. V gave up 1 base and J gave up 0 bases, with 11 bases separating them. The CDR3 sequence is 16 residues long. This CDR3 reads CASSLTGAYSYNEQFF. Here the CDR3 DNA reads TGCGCCAGCAGCTTGACCGGGGCATACTCCTACAATGAGCAGTTCTTC.

This chain uses TRBV18 with TRBJ2-2; D is unclear. Germline-derived CDR1 and CDR2 are KGHSH and LQKENI. V lost 3 bases and J 3 bases, leaving 8 bases between the germline ends. The CDR3 has 14 residues. Here the CDR3 reads CASSPLADTGELFF. For the CDR3, the DNA is TGTGCCAGCTCACCTTTAGCAGACACCGGGGAGCTGTTTTTT. The full variable domain, rest sourced from reference TRBV18 and TRBJ2-2, is NAGVMQNPRHLVRRRGQEARLRCSPMKGHSHVYWYRQLPEEGLKFMVYLQKENIIDESGMPKERFSAEFPKEGPSILRIQQVVRGDSAAYFCASSPLADTGELFFGEGSRLTVL.

The rearrangement joins TRBV7-2 to TRBJ1-2; a possible D gene is TRBD1 (5 bases). The CDR3 extends over 13 amino acids. V was cut by 5 bases and J by 1 base, with 8 bases left in between. Germline CDR1 is SGHTA and CDR2 is FQGNSA. For the CDR3, the DNA is TGTGCCAGCAGCCAAAGGGGTAACTATGGCTACACCTTC. It encodes CASSQRGNYGYTF. Based on the CDR3 plus reference TRBV7-2 and TRBJ1-2, the full variable domain is GAGVSQSPSNKVTEKGKDVELRCDPISGHTALYWYRQSLGQGLEFLIYFQGNSAPDKSGLPSDRFSAERTGGSVSTLTIQRTQQEDSAVYLCASSQRGNYGYTFGSGTRLTVV.

This clone was observed a single time. V is TRBV11-3 and J is TRBJ2-1; 16 bases align to TRBD2. Unmatched junction bases numbered 6, after V lost 5 bases and J lost 5 bases. Germline CDR1 SGHNT, CDR2 YENEEA. This CDR3 has 17 residues. The CDR3 coding sequence is TGTGCCAGCAGCGGGACTAGCGGGAGGGCCGGCAACAATGAGCAGTTCTTC. Protein sequence: CASSGTSGRAGNNEQFF.

The rearrangement uses TRBV4-2 and TRBJ2-1; 14 bases agree with TRBD2. Looked up from germline, CDR1 is LGHNA and CDR2 is YNFKEQ. J was trimmed by 5 bases and V by 3 bases; bases with no gene match: 12. This CDR3 has 19 residues. Here the CDR3 DNA reads TGTGCCAGCAGCCACATACCGGGACTAGCGGGAGTTTACCACAATGAGCAGTTCTTC. As protein: CASSHIPGLAGVYHNEQFF.

This clone has just a few counts. The same CDR3 can be traced to other DNA sequences in this sample. The rearrangement links TRBV27 to TRBJ1-1; tentatively, D is TRBD1 (5 bases). The V and J ends lost 2 bases and 0 bases respectively, with 7 bases between them. The CDR3 length is 14 residues. Germline assignment: CDR1 MNHEY and CDR2 SMNVEV (reference sequence). The CDR3 nucleotides read TGTGCCAGCAGTTTAGGCAGGGTGAACACTGAAGCTTTCTTT. Encoded protein: CASSLGRVNTEAFF.

The chain recombines TRBV28 with TRBJ1-3, with D tentatively TRBD1 (5 bases). Trimming took off 3 bases at V and 0 bases at J, with 15 bases between the two ends. Germline V CDR1 and CDR2: MDHEN, SYDVKM. The CDR3 covers 17 residues. This CDR3 reads CASSFRGPPLSGNTIYF. CDR3 DNA: TGTGCCAGCAGTTTTAGGGGTCCTCCGCTCTCTGGAAACACCATATATTTT.

In DNA, the CDR3 is TGTGCTAGTGGCCCAGAGACAGGGAGCACAGATACGCAGTATTTT. Amino acids: CASGPETGSTDTQYF. The V call is TRBV12-5, the J call TRBJ2-3, with 7 positions matching TRBD1. Germline CDR1 LGHNT, CDR2 FRNRAP. The V segment lost 6 bases and the J segment 0 bases; nucleotides outside the gene matches: 6. This CDR3 is built from 15 residues.

Remarks on this clone: This CDR3 is also generated by other DNA sequences in the sample. The chain couples TRBV18 to TRBJ2-5; D call uncertain. CDR1 KGHSH and CDR2 LQKENI come from the germline V gene. V was trimmed by 3 bases and J by 4 bases, leaving 6 bases between them. The CDR3 contains 12 residues. CDR3 residues: CASSPPSETQYF. The CDR3 coding sequence is TGTGCCAGCTCACCCCCCTCAGAGACCCAGTACTTC.

The table lists this clone with many counts. The J gene is TRBJ1-6, the V gene TRBV10-3; 9 positions match TRBD1. V lost 7 bases and J lost 8; bases outside the gene matches: 3. The CDR3 covers 13 residues. The germline gives CDR1 ENHRY, CDR2 SYGVKD. This CDR3 reads CAITQGADSPLHF. As DNA, the CDR3 is TGTGCCATCACACAGGGGGCAGATTCACCCCTCCACTTT.

The chain is built from TRBV27 and TRBJ1-1; 8 bases fit TRBD1. J was trimmed by 4 bases and V by 8 bases; bases with no gene match: 18. The CDR3 loop spans 17 amino acids. Germline CDR1 reads MNHEY; CDR2 reads SMNVEV (reference sequence). The CDR3 protein is CASSPYRDRGGGTEAFF. In DNA, the CDR3 is TGTGCCAGCTCCCCTTATCGAGACAGGGGAGGGGGCACTGAAGCTTTCTTT.

V gene TRBV19 combines with J gene TRBJ1-2; tentatively, D is TRBD1 (5 bases). V shed 6 bases and J shed 4 bases, with 12 bases lying between them. The CDR3 has 13 residues. Germline assignment: CDR1 LNHDA and CDR2 SQIVND (reference sequence). The CDR3 nucleotides read TGTGCCAGTAGCCAGAATGGGGCCTATGGCTACACCTTC. Protein: CASSQNGAYGYTF.

The rearrangement joins TRBV5-1 to TRBJ1-4, with D perhaps TRBD1 (6 bases). Germline CDR1 reads SGHRS; CDR2 reads YFSETQ. CDR3 length: 16 residues. Trimming removed 0 bases from V and 0 bases from J, with 9 bases in between. In nucleotides, the CDR3 is TGCGCCAGCAGCTTGGACAGGGCCTCAACTAATGAAAAACTGTTTTTT. This gives the protein CASSLDRASTNEKLFF.

This chain joins TRBV10-2 and TRBJ1-5; 8 nucleotides align to TRBD1. Germline V gives CDR1 WSHSY, CDR2 SAAADI. The CDR3 spans 13 residues. The V gene end was trimmed by 7 bases and the J gene end by 5 bases; junction bases not matched to a gene: 4. The CDR3 protein is CASTTGGHQPQHF. The CDR3 DNA is TGCGCCAGCACCACAGGGGGGCATCAGCCCCAGCATTTT.

The CDR3: CASSQTRSGANVLTF. Written as DNA, the CDR3 is TGTGCCAGCAGCCAGACAAGATCTGGGGCCAACGTCCTGACTTTC. The V call is TRBV14, the J call TRBJ2-6; no clear D gene. V lost 3 bases to trimming and J lost 1 base, with 7 bases between them. The CDR3 has 15 amino acids. The V gene's germline CDR1 is SGHDN and CDR2 FVKESK.

The CDR3 bases are TGTGCCACAAGGGGTTCAGGGGTAGGGCCCCAGCATTTT. It yields the protein CATRGSGVGPQHF. J is TRBJ1-5 and V is TRBV2; a weak D match, TRBD1 (6 bases). Germline V gene data show CDR1 as SNHLY and CDR2 as FYNNEI. The V end was cut by 10 bases, the J end by 9 bases, with 19 bases between. This CDR3 is built from 13 residues.

This clone was counted at least ten times. V gene TRBV10-1 combines with J gene TRBJ1-5; 10 positions match TRBD1. In germline, CDR1 is WNHNN, CDR2 SYGVQD (reference sequence). J gave up 10 bases and V 5 bases, and 5 bases lay outside the gene matches. This CDR3 contains 13 residues. CDR3 sequence reads: CASSPGQGLPQHF. The CDR3 DNA sequence: TGCGCCAGCAGTCCGGGACAGGGGCTTCCCCAGCATTTT.

The chain recombines TRBV11-1 with TRBJ1-1; D is unresolved. Germline-derived CDR1 and CDR2 are SGHAT and FQDESV (reference sequence). Deletions cut 5 bases from V and 4 bases from J, with 14 bases between. The CDR3 sequence is 14 residues long. CDR3 region: CASSPSLGGTEAFF. CDR3 bases: TGTGCCAGCAGCCCCTCTTTGGGAGGCACTGAAGCTTTCTTT.

V and J are TRBV11-2 and TRBJ2-7, with 10 nucleotides matching TRBD2. The CDR3 loop spans 15 amino acids. The germline CDR1 and CDR2 sequences are SGHAT and FQNNGV. J was trimmed by 6 bases and V by 6 bases; bases with no gene match: 11. The CDR3 loop is CASRTPGTSALEQYF. The CDR3 DNA reads TGTGCCAGCAGGACCCCCGGGACTAGCGCCCTCGAGCAGTACTTC.

The chain employs TRBV29-1 and TRBJ2-3, with D possibly TRBD1 on 5 matching bases. The V gene's germline CDR1 is SQVTM and CDR2 ANQGSEA. The CDR3 length is 13 residues. V lost 4 bases to trimming and J lost 5 bases, with 13 bases between them. This chain's CDR3 is CSVAQGWKDTQYF. CDR3 nucleotide sequence: TGCAGCGTTGCCCAGGGCTGGAAAGATACGCAGTATTTT.

This chain joins TRBV2 and TRBJ1-5; no clear D gene. This CDR3 is built from 15 residues. CDR1 and CDR2 from the germline V gene are SNHLY and FYNNEI. V lost 3 bases and J lost 0, with 9 bases in between. CDR3 sequence reads: CASSDGQYSNQPQHF. DNA of the CDR3: TGTGCCAGCAGTGACGGCCAATATAGCAATCAGCCCCAGCATTTT.

The V and J genes are TRBV4-3 and TRBJ2-6; a possible D gene is TRBD1 (5 bases). Per germline, CDR1 LGHNA and CDR2 YSLEER. V was cut by 1 base and J by 4 bases, with 8 bases left in between. The CDR3 sequence is 15 residues long. CDR3 coding DNA: TGCGCCAGCAGCCAAGTCAGGGTCGGGGCCAACGTCCTGACTTTC. It is translated as CASSQVRVGANVLTF.

In nucleotides, the CDR3 is TGTGCCAGCAGCTTCGTCGGGGAGCTGTTTTTT. Its translation is CASSFVGELFF. The chain joins TRBV7-9 to TRBJ2-2, with D uncertain. CDR1 and CDR2 from the germline V gene are SEHNR and FQNEAQ (reference sequence). V was trimmed by 3 bases and J by 7 bases, leaving 3 bases between them. CDR3 size: 11 residues. The entire variable domain, with the rest obtained from reference TRBV7-9 and TRBJ2-2, is as follows: DTGVSQNPRHKITKRGQNVTFRCDPISEHNRLYWYRQTLGQGPEFLTYFQNEAQLEKSRLLSDRFSAERPKGSFSTLEIQRTEQGDSAMYLCASSFVGELFFGEGSRLTVL.